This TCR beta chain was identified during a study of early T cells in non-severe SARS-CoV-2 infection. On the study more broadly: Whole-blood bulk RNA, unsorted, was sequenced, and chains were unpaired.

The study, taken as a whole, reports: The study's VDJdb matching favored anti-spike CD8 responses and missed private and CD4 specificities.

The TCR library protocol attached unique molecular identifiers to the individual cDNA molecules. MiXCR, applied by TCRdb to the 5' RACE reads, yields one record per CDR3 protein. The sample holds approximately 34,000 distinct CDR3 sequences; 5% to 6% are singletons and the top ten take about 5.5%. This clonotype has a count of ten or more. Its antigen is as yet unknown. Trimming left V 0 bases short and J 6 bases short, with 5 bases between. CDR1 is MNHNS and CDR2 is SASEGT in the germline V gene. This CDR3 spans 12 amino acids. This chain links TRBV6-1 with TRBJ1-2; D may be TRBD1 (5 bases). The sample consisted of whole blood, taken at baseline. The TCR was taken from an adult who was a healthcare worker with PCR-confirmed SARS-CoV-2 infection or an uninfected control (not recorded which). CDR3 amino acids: CASSEAGDGYTF. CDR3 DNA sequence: TGTGCCAGCAGTGAAGCAGGGGATGGCTACACCTTC.